The clone carrying this T cell receptor (beta chain) was found once. Germline CDR1 and CDR2: SEHNR and FQNEAQ (reference sequence). The ends were cut back, 4 bases at V and 9 bases at J, with 15 bases in the middle. The CDR3 sequence is 13 residues long. This record belongs to a study of blood T cell repertoires in COVID-19. Exposed enrollees encountered a COVID-19 case at some point within 2 weeks before study entry. As handled by the study authors: Estimation of nucleated cell counts was performed using reference gene primer amplification. TCRdb's table, derived via immunoSEQ multiplex PCR, lists solely in-frame clones and lacks some. D and trimming were read from the DNA, whereas the V and J calls and clone size are those reported in that table. The repertoire holds 350,000 or so clones, with about nine tenths as singletons.

This chain connects TRBV7-9 to TRBJ1-1, with D possibly being TRBD1 (6 bases). This sequence originates from a woman in her thirties who had been exposed to COVID-19. The sample comprised PBMCs or T cells enriched from blood (not recorded which). The chain's CDR3 is CASSSVGALKAFF. The CDR3, as DNA: TGTGCCAGCAGCTCCGTGGGGGCTCTCAAAGCTTTCTTT.